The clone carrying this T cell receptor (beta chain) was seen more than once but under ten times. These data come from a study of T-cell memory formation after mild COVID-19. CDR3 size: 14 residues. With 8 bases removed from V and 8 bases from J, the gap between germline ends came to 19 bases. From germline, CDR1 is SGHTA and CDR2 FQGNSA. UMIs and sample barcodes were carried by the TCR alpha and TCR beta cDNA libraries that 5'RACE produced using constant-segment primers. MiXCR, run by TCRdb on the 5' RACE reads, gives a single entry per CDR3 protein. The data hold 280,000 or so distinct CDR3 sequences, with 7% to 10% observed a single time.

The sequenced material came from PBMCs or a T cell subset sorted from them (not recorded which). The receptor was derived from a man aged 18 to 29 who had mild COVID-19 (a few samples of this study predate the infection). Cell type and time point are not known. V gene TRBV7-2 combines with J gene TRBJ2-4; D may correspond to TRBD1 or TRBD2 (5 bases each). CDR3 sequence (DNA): TGTGCCAGCGCTAGTCGGGGCAGAAATCACATTCAGTACTTC. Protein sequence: CASASRGRNHIQYF.